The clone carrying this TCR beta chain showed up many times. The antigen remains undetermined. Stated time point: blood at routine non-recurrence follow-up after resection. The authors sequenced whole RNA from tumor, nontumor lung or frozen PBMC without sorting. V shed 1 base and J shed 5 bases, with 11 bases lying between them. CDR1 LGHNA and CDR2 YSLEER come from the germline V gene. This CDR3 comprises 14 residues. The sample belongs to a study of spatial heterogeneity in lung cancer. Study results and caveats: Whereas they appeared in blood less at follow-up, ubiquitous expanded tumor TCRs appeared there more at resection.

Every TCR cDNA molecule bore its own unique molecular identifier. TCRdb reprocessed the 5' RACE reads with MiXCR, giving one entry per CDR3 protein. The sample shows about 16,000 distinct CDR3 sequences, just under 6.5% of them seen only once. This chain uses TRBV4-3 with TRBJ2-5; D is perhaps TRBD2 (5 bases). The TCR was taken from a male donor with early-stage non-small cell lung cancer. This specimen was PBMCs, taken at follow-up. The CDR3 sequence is CASSQGHGSETQYF. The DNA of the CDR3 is TGCGCCAGCAGCCAAGGACATGGGAGTGAGACCCAGTACTTC.